This T cell receptor beta chain was recovered during a study of lung T cells in sarcoidosis with Löfgren's syndrome (dated by TCRdb to 2017 to 2019). About the full investigation: Sarcoidosis was characterized as a granulomatous, predominantly pulmonary disease marked by accumulation of CD4+ T cells in bronchoalveolar lavage fluid. The repertoire analyses concentrated on Lofgren's syndrome patients.

The run used an Illumina MiSeq. The public reads were run again by TCRdb, first through fastp at Q25 and then through MiXCR, and only productive beta chains were kept. Every CDR3 protein is listed once, alongside the most common genes and DNA of its rows. The sample records roughly 63,000 distinct CDR3 sequences, around 21% of which are singletons. About 2.5% of the sample is held by the ten biggest clonotypes. General conclusions and limits of the study: Recognition of a sarcoidosis-associated antigen was only suggested, and the antigen itself remained putative and was not identified. When alphabeta pairing was analyzed, TRAV12-1 tended to pair preferentially with TRBV2, and the resulting paired TCRs displayed CDR3 homology. In Lofgren's syndrome patients, relative to control subjects, TRAV12-1 and TRBV2 were reported to be the most expanded V gene segments. TRAV12-1 and TRBV2 CDR3 motifs were reported to be shared among multiple Löfgren's syndrome patients, suggesting public CD4+ TCR repertoires.

Taken from the germline V gene (reference sequence), the CDR1 and CDR2 loops are GTSNPN and SVGIG. V drops 1 base and J drops 5 bases, leaving 14 bases in between. The CDR3 numbers 14 residues from cysteine through phenylalanine. Of all the DNA, just the CDR3 is kept, 42 bases in frame from base 1. This clonotype was seen more than once but under ten times. No antigen is known for it. Base qualities were left out, and no much larger clone turns up one base away. The chain is encoded by TRBV30 joined to TRBJ1-2; a weak D assignment points to TRBD1 (6 bases agree). The receptor comes from a human donor with sarcoidosis (Löfgren's syndrome or another form), or a control subject (not recorded which). The material sequenced was CD4+ T cells from PBMCs. The CDR3 protein sequence reads: CAWSDFQGRYGYTF. The DNA sequence is TGTGCCTGGAGTGATTTTCAGGGGCGTTATGGCTACACCTTC.